The 25 T cell receptor beta chains listed next were all sequenced from one sample in a study of PD-L1 blockade in urothelial cancer. TCRdb's copy holds only in-frame clones and misses some; the assay was immunoSEQ multiplex PCR. The table lists 50,000 or so clones, approximately 86% of them singletons. This specimen consisted of PBMCs, obtained around atezolizumab (anti-PD-L1) treatment. All receptors derive from a man in his 60s with urothelial cancer.

This clone was observed once. The chain uses TRBV5-1 and TRBJ2-5; 11 bases fit TRBD2. V was pared by 3 bases and J by 5 bases, with 9 bases of the junction left unmatched. This CDR3 is 16 amino acids long. Germline CDR1 SGHRS, CDR2 YFSETQ. CDR3 sequence (DNA): TGCGCCAGCAGCTCGACTAGCGGGGCGGGTCGGGAGACCCAGTACTTC. Protein sequence: CASSSTSGAGRETQYF. The full variable domain, its missing parts supplied by reference TRBV5-1 and TRBJ2-5, is KAGVTQTPRYLIKTRGQQVTLSCSPISGHRSVSWYQQTPGQGLQFLFEYFSETQRNKGNFPGRFSGRQFSNSRSEMNVSTLELGDSALYLCASSSTSGAGRETQYFGPGTRLLVL.

V is TRBV28 and J is TRBJ1-5; TRBD1 agrees at 7 bases. The CDR3 loop spans 16 amino acids. Germline CDR1 MDHEN, CDR2 SYDVKM. CDR3 amino acids: CGARGQFPGAWQPQHF. As DNA, the CDR3 is TGTGGGGCGAGGGGGCAATTCCCCGGGGCCTGGCAGCCCCAGCATTTT. Looking up the rest from reference TRBV28 and TRBJ1-5 gives the full variable domain: DVKVTQSSRYLVKRTGEKVFLECVQDMDHENMFWYRQDPGLGLRLIYFSYDVKMKEKGDIPEGYSVSREKKERFSLILESASTNQTSMYLCGARGQFPGAWQPQHFGDGTRLSIL.

This chain connects TRBV2 to TRBJ2-7; 9 nucleotides line up with TRBD2. Germline V gene lookup returns CDR1 SNHLY and CDR2 FYNNEI. V lost 3 bases, J lost 12 bases, and 6 bases stayed unmatched. The CDR3 is made up of 12 amino acids. The CDR3 spells CASSEASGTGYF. The CDR3 region has the DNA TGTGCCAGCAGTGAGGCTAGCGGGACGGGGTACTTC.

CDR3 DNA sequence: TGTGCCAGCAGGGGTGGAGCAACTAATGAAAAACTGTTTTTT. Translated, it gives CASRGGATNEKLFF. The J gene is TRBJ1-4, the V gene TRBV6-1; no definite D call. The V end lost 6 bases, the J end lost 0 bases, and 8 bases lay between the germline ends. CDR3 length: 14 amino acids. CDR1 is MNHNS, CDR2 SASEGT, per germline.

The V and J genes are TRBV7-9 and TRBJ2-3; 13 bases are shared with TRBD2. CDR3 length: 17 residues. The V segment lost 5 bases and the J segment 0 bases; nucleotides outside the gene matches: 5. CDR1 and CDR2 (germline): SEHNR, FQNEAQ (reference sequence). CDR3 sequence (DNA): TGTGCCAGCAGCCTCGGGACTAGCGGGAAGAGCACAGATACGCAGTATTTT. Translation gives CASSLGTSGKSTDTQYF.

CDR3 DNA: TGTGCCAGCAGCCGGGTAGGGGCGGTTTATTTT. Residues: CASSRVGAVYF. The chain recombines TRBV5-8 with TRBJ2-3; D is possibly TRBD1 (5 bases). This CDR3 has 11 amino acids. V dropped 4 bases and J dropped 15 bases, with 15 bases sitting between them. In germline, CDR1 is SGHTS, CDR2 YDEGEE.

The chain recombines TRBV30 with TRBJ2-1, with TRBD2 identical over 12 bases. The CDR3 consists of 14 residues. V shed 5 bases, J shed 7 bases, and the junction held 6 bases outside the gene matches. The germline V gene has CDR1 GTSNPN and CDR2 SVGIG (reference sequence). CDR3 in DNA: TGTGCCTGGGGACGGCTAGCGGGGGGGAATGAGCAGTTCTTC. It yields the protein CAWGRLAGGNEQFF.

This chain uses TRBV9 with TRBJ1-4; the D gene is possibly TRBD1 (6 bases). Deletions cut 6 bases from V and 3 bases from J, with 9 bases between. The CDR3 has 13 amino acids. Per germline, CDR1 SGDLS and CDR2 YYNGEE. The CDR3 loop reads CASKGGANEKLFF. In DNA, the CDR3 is TGTGCCAGCAAGGGGGGGGCTAATGAAAAACTGTTTTTT. Together with reference TRBV9 and TRBJ1-4, the CDR3 gives the full variable domain: DSGVTQTPKHLITATGQRVTLRCSPRSGDLSVYWYQQSLDQGLQFLIQYYNGEERAKGNILERFSAQQFPDLHSELNLSSLELGDSALYFCASKGGANEKLFFGSGTQLSVL.

The chain carries TRBV5-1 and TRBJ1-2; no definite D call. V shed 2 bases and J shed 4 bases, with 18 bases lying between them. Germline-derived CDR1 and CDR2 are SGHRS and YFSETQ. The length of the CDR3 is 16 residues. For the CDR3, the DNA is TGCGCCAGCAGCTTCCAATCGGGGTCCAGAAGCTATGGCTACACCTTC. Its protein product is CASSFQSGSRSYGYTF.

This clone was observed once. The chain combines TRBV30 with TRBJ2-1, with D tentatively TRBD1 (5 bases). Deletions cut 1 base from V and 9 bases from J, with 22 bases between. Looked up from germline, CDR1 is GTSNPN and CDR2 is SVGIG (reference sequence). The CDR3 loop spans 16 amino acids. Here the CDR3 DNA reads TGTGCCTGGAGTGCCCGCGGACAAAAAAGGGGTGGTGAGCAGTTCTTC. Protein product: CAWSARGQKRGGEQFF.

This clone has just one count. The chain has TRBV5-4 and TRBJ1-5; D is perhaps TRBD1 (5 bases). V was pared by 4 bases and J by 5 bases, with 10 bases between. This CDR3 has 13 amino acids. Germline V CDR1 and CDR2: SGHNT, YYREEE (reference sequence). The CDR3 loop is CASSIDRDQPQHF. DNA for the CDR3: TGTGCCAGCAGCATCGACAGAGATCAGCCCCAGCATTTT.

The chain links TRBV5-6 to TRBJ1-4; D not resolved. The CDR3 is made up of 13 amino acids. Germline V gives CDR1 SGHDT, CDR2 YYEEEE. V lost 1 base, J lost 4 bases, and 5 bases lay in between. The CDR3 loop is CASSLMRNEKLFF. The CDR3, as DNA: TGTGCCAGCAGCTTGATGCGTAATGAAAAACTGTTTTTT.

J is TRBJ2-1 and V is TRBV28; possible D gene TRBD1, 5 bases. The length of the CDR3 is 15 residues. The V gene lost 3 bases and the J gene lost 6 bases, with 15 bases spanning the gap. The V gene's germline CDR1 is MDHEN and CDR2 SYDVKM. CDR3 DNA sequence: TGTGCCAGCAGTTTCGACGGTAGAAGGGGCAATGAGCAGTTCTTC. Protein: CASSFDGRRGNEQFF.

This chain links TRBV6-6 with TRBJ1-1; possible D gene TRBD1, 6 bases. Germline V gene data show CDR1 as MNHNY and CDR2 as SVGAGI (reference sequence). The CDR3 is 15 amino acids. Trimming pared 3 bases from V and 7 bases from J, leaving 18 bases between. In DNA, the CDR3 is TGTGCCAGCAGTTATGAACAACCGGGGGGGCATGAAGCTTTCTTT. Protein sequence: CASSYEQPGGHEAFF.

The chain links TRBV10-2 to TRBJ2-7; 7 nucleotides align to TRBD1. The V and J ends lost 7 bases and 0 bases, in that order; junction bases with no gene match: 3. This CDR3 region has 13 residues. The germline V gene encodes CDR1 WSHSY and CDR2 SAAADI. The CDR3 region has the DNA TGCGCCAGCATCGGGGACAGCTCCTACGAGCAGTACTTC. As protein: CASIGDSSYEQYF.

The chain is built from TRBV11-2 and TRBJ1-1; TRBD1 agrees at 8 bases. This CDR3 contains 15 residues. The germline gives CDR1 SGHAT, CDR2 FQNNGV. Unmatched junction bases numbered 6, after V lost 2 bases and J lost 4 bases. The CDR3: CASSLLPGGGTEAFF. The DNA for the CDR3 is TGTGCCAGCAGCTTACTTCCAGGGGGCGGCACTGAAGCTTTCTTT. The variable domain in full, with the rest retrieved from reference TRBV11-2 and TRBJ1-1, is EAGVAQSPRYKIIEKRQSVAFWCNPISGHATLYWYQQILGQGPKLLIQFQNNGVVDDSQLPKDRFSAERLKGVDSTLKIQPAKLEDSAVYLCASSLLPGGGTEAFFGQGTRLTVV.

The chain carries TRBV2 and TRBJ2-5; 9 bases are shared with TRBD1. CDR1 and CDR2 from the germline V gene are SNHLY and FYNNEI. The CDR3 is 16 residues long. Trimming removed 7 bases from V and 5 bases from J; junction bases left unmatched: 14. The CDR3 is CASTRTGGPPRETQYF. The CDR3 region has the DNA TGTGCCAGCACCCGCACAGGGGGCCCACCACGGGAGACCCAGTACTTC. Looking up the rest from reference TRBV2 and TRBJ2-5 gives the full variable domain: EPEVTQTPSHQVTQMGQEVILRCVPISNHLYFYWYRQILGQKVEFLVSFYNNEISEKSEIFDDQFSVERPDGSNFTLKIRSTKLEDSAMYFCASTRTGGPPRETQYFGPGTRLLVL.

The chain uses TRBV10-3 and TRBJ2-7; D might be TRBD2 (5 bases). Trimming stripped 5 bases from V and 2 bases from J, with 10 bases between. This CDR3 has 13 amino acids. Per germline, CDR1 ENHRY and CDR2 SYGVKD. CDR3 amino acids: CAISSRDTYEQYF. For the CDR3, the DNA is TGTGCCATCAGTTCTCGGGATACCTACGAGCAGTACTTC.

The chain recombines TRBV7-9 with TRBJ2-7, with 7 nucleotides matching TRBD2. This CDR3 region has 12 residues. Germline loops: CDR1 SEHNR, CDR2 FQNEAQ (reference sequence). Unmatched junction bases numbered 9, after V lost 11 bases and J lost 5 bases. The CDR3: CAPIGGSHEQYF. For the CDR3, the DNA is TGTGCCCCCATCGGGGGGTCCCACGAGCAGTACTTC.

The chain joins TRBV19 to TRBJ1-2; D might be TRBD1 (5 bases). This CDR3 is 13 amino acids long. Germline V gene sequence: CDR1 LNHDA, CDR2 SQIVND (reference sequence). Trimming took 4 bases from V and 3 from J, leaving 9 bases between them. CDR3 DNA: TGTGCCAGTAGTAATCAAGGGGACTATGGCTACACCTTC. This codes for CASSNQGDYGYTF.

The rearrangement uses TRBV18 and TRBJ1-2; no reliable D call. Trimming shortened V by 3 bases and J by 0 bases, and 11 bases separated the two germline ends. Germline CDR1 reads KGHSH; CDR2 reads LQKENI. The CDR3 extends over 15 amino acids. The CDR3 nucleotides are TGTGCCAGCTCACCTCCCGACAACCCTAACTATGGCTACACCTTC. It encodes CASSPPDNPNYGYTF. Variable domain in full (rest from reference TRBV18 and TRBJ1-2): NAGVMQNPRHLVRRRGQEARLRCSPMKGHSHVYWYRQLPEEGLKFMVYLQKENIIDESGMPKERFSAEFPKEGPSILRIQQVVRGDSAAYFCASSPPDNPNYGYTFGSGTRLTVV.

This chain links TRBV2 with TRBJ2-7; D not resolved. The V gene lost 1 base and the J gene lost 6 bases, with 10 bases spanning the gap. Germline V gene sequence: CDR1 SNHLY, CDR2 FYNNEI. The CDR3 is made up of 13 amino acids. The CDR3 reads CASSEDWASEQYF. CDR3 DNA sequence: TGTGCCAGCAGTGAAGATTGGGCCTCCGAGCAGTACTTC.

The V gene is TRBV6-5, the J gene TRBJ2-7; 8 bases fit TRBD1. The CDR3 loop spans 16 amino acids. Trimming at V came to 2 bases and at J to 5 bases, leaving 11 bases not matched to a gene. Germline lookup yields CDR1 MNHEY and CDR2 SVGAGI. The CDR3 is CASSYIPDRVRDEQYF. CDR3 in DNA: TGTGCCAGCAGTTACATTCCGGACAGGGTGAGGGACGAGCAGTACTTC.

The chain is built from TRBV5-4 and TRBJ2-4; D is possibly TRBD2 (5 bases). CDR1 SGHNT and CDR2 YYREEE come from the germline V gene (reference sequence). V was shortened by 6 bases and J by 4 bases, with 11 bases between the two germline ends. CDR3 length equals 13 residues. The CDR3 nucleotides are TGTGCCAGCAACGACTACGGAAAAAACATTCAGTACTTC. Protein product: CASNDYGKNIQYF.

The chain combines TRBV6-6 with TRBJ1-1; D remains ambiguous. V lost 10 bases to trimming and J lost 1 base, with 13 bases between them. Looked up from germline, CDR1 is MNHNY and CDR2 is SVGAGI (reference sequence). There are 13 residues in the CDR3. The CDR3 is CANRLTGNTEAFF. In DNA, the CDR3 is TGTGCCAACCGCCTGACGGGGAACACTGAAGCTTTCTTT.